This T cell receptor beta chain was sequenced during a study of T cells in Graves' hyperthyroidism and ophthalmopathy (dated by TCRdb to between 2018 and 2020). Study-wide context: Peripheral blood was sampled at the time of initial diagnosis, prior to any treatment. Thyroid tissue and blood T-cell repertoires from about 6 Graves' hyperthyroidism patients were also compared in the study. According to the paper, TCR Vbeta CDR3 sequencing was carried out on roughly 130 peripheral blood samples, which came from under 50 ophthalmopathy, 75 or so hyperthyroidism and 17 progressor patients. A discovery cohort of roughly 100 patients, 43 with Graves' ophthalmopathy and 55 to 60 with stable Graves' hyperthyroidism, was used to find distinguishing TCR V-J signatures. Following sampling, methimazole starting at 30 mg daily was given to hyperthyroidism patients, and high-dose intravenous methylprednisolone was given to ophthalmopathy patients. The 80 to 100 discovery patients were randomly divided into training and test sets at a 7:3 ratio. An independent validation cohort of fewer than 20 hyperthyroidism patients and approximately 16 patients who later progressed to ophthalmopathy tested prospective prediction of ophthalmopathy.

This clonotype was found many times. The antigen this receptor binds is unknown. Base qualities are not recorded, but no much larger clone differs from it by a single base. Stable Graves' hyperthyroidism was defined as no progression to ophthalmopathy during 18 months of follow-up. The hyperthyroidism patients were between 18 and 65 years old and newly diagnosed, with a disease duration of less than 2 months. Patients with uncontrolled infections, other autoimmune diseases, pregnancy or lactation were excluded. Diagnoses relied on clinical symptoms, serum thyroxine and TRAb, thyroid ultrasound and orbital computed tomography. PBMCs were isolated from about 10 ml of fresh peripheral blood by Ficoll-Paque density gradient centrifugation. Total RNA was extracted with Trizol reagent, and quality was checked on an Agilent 2100 Bioanalyzer. Results the study describes overall, beyond this receptor: Most expanded thyroid clonotypes (frequency above 0.001) were also detected in blood, suggesting blood repertoires may reflect thyroid immune responses. A model built on a 13 V-J signature distinguished ophthalmopathy from stable hyperthyroidism, reaching 87.88% sensitivity and around 81% specificity in cross-validation and 80%/75% in testing. During validation, the model predicted progression to ophthalmopathy a median of about 6.3 months ahead of onset, with more than 60% sensitivity and around 72% specificity. No statistical method was used to set the sample size in advance, and investigators knew the group allocation.

TCR beta CDR3 regions were amplified from RNA transcripts. The first round of RT-PCR for the TCR CDR3 was performed with the HTBI primer set and the Qiagen OneStep RT-PCR kit. Libraries were constructed in a second round of multiplex PCR, after which size selection and purification were carried out. Libraries were sequenced paired-end with 100 bp reads on an Illumina HiSeq2000. On the study's bioinformatics: Raw data were processed with SOAPnuke, discarding reads with adapters, uncalled bases, mean Phred below 15, or no exact constant-primer or identifier match. High-quality paired reads were merged using COPE v1.2.5, and each unique nucleotide sequence was defined as a clonotype. Clonotypes were aligned to IMGT TRBV, TRBD and TRBJ reference segments using MiTCR v1.1. The analysis was restricted to V-J combinations with a frequency above 0.0001, which together covered 99.2% of the repertoires. A TCS score was defined as the ratio of F50 (clonal expansion) to E x V (chaos), with BLOSUM62-based TCRdist applied between CDR3 peptides within each V-J. Welch's t-statistics and random forest reduced just over 500 V-J features to about 13, which were used in a naive Bayes classifier (R e1071). Thyroid-blood repertoire similarity was quantified with the Morisita-Horn index. TCRdb passed the public sequencing reads through fastp at Q25 and MiXCR, retaining productive beta sequences. Entries are consolidated by CDR3 protein sequence, retaining the most common genes and DNA. TCRdb, not the authors, supplied the V and J calls. Present in this sample are 750,000 to 900,000 distinct CDR3 sequences, 38% of which were seen just once. The leading ten clones occupy 7.5% to 9.5% of the sample.

V is clipped by 7 bases and J by 4 bases, and the sequence between their germline boundaries is 16 bases long. The CDR3 runs 13 amino acids, cysteine and phenylalanine included. The CDR3 DNA has 39 bases and is translated from base 1. Looking up the germline V gene (reference sequence) yields CDR1 DFQATT and CDR2 SNEGSKA. This sequence was found in a man aged 18 to 29 with Graves' hyperthyroidism. The sample consisted of blood. This receptor chain uses TRBV20-1 and TRBJ1-1, with no confident D gene call. The CDR3 region reads CSVPLGRGTEAFF. The bases are TGCAGTGTTCCGCTGGGAAGAGGCACTGAAGCTTTCTTT.